This T cell receptor (beta chain) was sequenced in a study of response to subunit inactivated influenza vaccine. The CDR3 is made up of 14 amino acids. The germline gives CDR1 SGHTA, CDR2 FQGNSA. Trimming left V 1 base short and J 4 bases short, with 10 bases between. TCRdb processed the RT-PCR reads anew with MiXCR; each CDR3 protein has one entry. The sample has some 600,000 distinct CDR3 sequences, around 15% seen once. Study results and caveats: Authors proposed each seasonal influenza vaccination draws in few new T cells.

This clonotype showed up many times. Its specificity is not known. The sequences come from PBMCs from blood, collected around 14 days before vaccination. The chain joins TRBV7-2 to TRBJ1-2; D call uncertain. The receptor's source is a middle-aged man who received an inactivated influenza vaccine. CDR3 residues: CASSLGETVYGYTF. The CDR3, as DNA: TGTGCCAGCAGCTTAGGGGAGACCGTCTATGGCTACACCTTC. Full variable domain (rest looked up from reference TRBV7-2 and TRBJ1-2): GAGVSQSPSNKVTEKGKDVELRCDPISGHTALYWYRQSLGQGLEFLIYFQGNSAPDKSGLPSDRFSAERTGGSVSTLTIQRTQQEDSAVYLCASSLGETVYGYTFGSGTRLTVV.